One sample yielded the 27 T cell receptor beta chains listed below, sequenced in a study of breast tumors, draining lymph nodes, adjacent tissues. TCRdb fed the multiplex PCR reads into MiXCR, producing one record per CDR3 protein. The sample holds approximately 250,000 distinct CDR3 sequences, less than 45% seen once. Breast cancer patients provided tissue from their axillary draining lymph nodes. The sample was axillary lymph node tissue. The receptors here all came from a female donor with breast cancer. Some clones in this sample may be carry-over from other donors' samples.

This clonotype was seen ten or more times. J is TRBJ2-1 and V is TRBV7-2; TRBD2 agrees at 8 bases. V was pared by 5 bases and J by 5 bases, with 11 bases of the junction left unmatched. The CDR3 has 16 residues. Germline CDR1 reads SGHTA; CDR2 reads FQGNSA. Here the CDR3 DNA reads TGTGCCAGCAGCACCCGTCCGGGACTAGGGAACAATGAGCAGTTCTTC. Encoded protein: CASSTRPGLGNNEQFF.

Turning to this clonotype: This may come from a read error, since a much larger clone is one base off. The rearrangement links TRBV20-1 to TRBJ2-1, with 10 bases fitting TRBD2. V shed 3 bases and J 9 bases; nucleotides not matched to a gene: 8. CDR3 length: 14 residues. Germline V gives CDR1 DFQATT, CDR2 SNEGSKA (reference sequence). CDR3 amino acids: CSASLLAGVTEQFF. As DNA, the CDR3 is TGCAGTGCTAGCTTGCTAGCGGGAGTTACTGAGCAGTTCTTC.

About this clonotype: This sequence may be a read error, since a much larger clone differs from it by one base. The V and J genes are TRBV5-1 and TRBJ2-1; D possibly corresponds to TRBD1 (5 bases). The CDR3 is made up of 13 amino acids. The germline gives CDR1 SGHRS, CDR2 YFSETQ. CDR3 coding DNA: TGCGCCAGCAGCTTGGTTGGCAGGGATGACCAGTTCTTC. This translates into CASSLVGRDDQFF.

This clonotype appeared many times. The chain has TRBV12-3 or TRBV12-4 and TRBJ2-5; 7 bases align to TRBD1. V gave up 5 bases and J gave up 3 bases; unmatched junction bases: 3. The CDR3 runs to 13 residues. CDR3 DNA: TGTGCCAGCAGTCGACAGGGCGAAGAGACCCAGTACTTC. Its protein is CASSRQGEETQYF.

The genes are TRBV30 and TRBJ2-1; no reliable D call. CDR3 size: 14 residues. V lost 1 base to trimming and J lost 5 bases, with 12 bases between them. Germline CDR1 reads GTSNPN; CDR2 reads SVGIG (reference sequence). CDR3 in amino acids: CAWSGGSVNNEQFF. The CDR3 DNA sequence: TGTGCCTGGAGTGGCGGCAGCGTAAACAATGAGCAGTTCTTC.

By share, this clonotype counts as large. The chain carries TRBV19 and TRBJ2-3; the D gene is possibly TRBD2 (5 bases). Germline V CDR1 and CDR2: LNHDA, SQIVND (reference sequence). This CDR3 spans 14 amino acids. V lost 3 bases and J lost 6, with 13 bases in between. CDR3 amino acids: CASSIRRGADTQYF. For the CDR3, the DNA is TGTGCCAGTAGTATTCGACGGGGAGCGGATACGCAGTATTTT.

This clonotype was detected ten times or more. The genes are TRBV7-3 and TRBJ2-5, with TRBD2 as a possible D gene (6 bases). The CDR3 covers 13 residues. Germline values: CDR1 SGHTA, CDR2 FQGTGA. V lost 5 bases and J lost 6, with 13 bases in between. The CDR3 nucleotides are TGTGCCAGCAGCCCCCGGGACTCGAAGACCCAGTACTTC. It is translated as CASSPRDSKTQYF.

Of note for this clonotype: A read error may produce the germline difference seen at one junction end. The chain uses TRBV19 and TRBJ2-1, with TRBD2 identical over 7 bases. Germline CDR1 LNHDA, CDR2 SQIVND (reference sequence). The CDR3 spans 17 residues. CDR3 DNA sequence: TGTGCCAGTAGTATAGAAGCTTGGGGGGGTTTTTTGAATGAGCAGTCCTTC. Its protein product is CASSIEAWGGFLNEQSF. Combining the CDR3 with reference TRBV19 and TRBJ2-1 gives the whole variable domain DGGITQSPKYLFRKEGQNVTLSCEQNLNHDAMYWYRQDPGQGLRLIYYSQIVNDFQKGDIAEGYSVSREKKESFPLTVTSAQKNPTAFYLCASSIEAWGGFLNEQSFGPGTRLTVL.

In its sample, this clonotype was seen many times. The CDR3 here is CASSSSGTGNREQYF. In DNA, the CDR3 is TGTGCCAGCAGCTCTTCCGGGACAGGCAATCGGGAGCAGTACTTC. This chain connects TRBV7-2 to TRBJ2-7; 8 bases are a match to TRBD1. CDR3 length: 15 amino acids. J was trimmed by 7 bases and V by 4 bases; bases with no gene match: 12. Germline loops: CDR1 SGHTA, CDR2 FQGNSA.

V is TRBV11-3 and J is TRBJ2-3; no firm D call. Per germline, CDR1 SGHNT and CDR2 YENEEA. The CDR3 is 15 amino acids. Trimming removed 4 bases at V and 3 bases at J, with 14 bases between. CDR3: CASSSGSSPTDTQYF. In DNA, the CDR3 is TGTGCCAGCAGCTCAGGCTCCAGCCCGACAGATACGCAGTATTTT.

This chain connects TRBV7-2 to TRBJ1-6, with D possibly being TRBD1 (5 bases). CDR1 and CDR2 from the germline V gene are SGHTA and FQGNSA. V was trimmed by 1 base and J by 7 bases, leaving 11 bases between them. The CDR3 sequence is 15 residues long. CDR3 DNA: TGTGCCAGCAGCTTAGTTCAGGGCTTAAATTCACCCCTCCACTTT. This sequence encodes CASSLVQGLNSPLHF.

A word on this clonotype: One end of the junction does not line up with germline, which may come from a read error. J is TRBJ2-5 and V is TRBV20-1, with 8 positions matching TRBD2. The CDR3 runs to 15 residues. Germline V gives CDR1 DFQATT, CDR2 SNEGSKA (reference sequence). The CDR3 DNA reads as TGCAGTGCCCTAGGGGCTAGCGGGCGGGAAGAGACCCAGTGCTTC. Its translation is CSALGASGREETQCF.

About this clonotype: A much bigger clone sits one base away, suggesting this may be a read error. The J gene is TRBJ1-3, the V gene TRBV9; possibly TRBD1 for D (5 bases). Germline V lookup: CDR1 SGDLS, CDR2 YYNGEE. CDR3 size: 17 residues. The CDR3 loop reads CASSARDGMGSGTTIYF. The CDR3 region has the DNA TGTGCCAGCAGCGCACGGGACGGGATGGGCTCTGGAACCACCATATATTTT.

V usage is TRBV2 and J usage is TRBJ1-5; D unresolved. CDR1 is SNHLY, CDR2 FYNNEI, per germline. This CDR3 is 16 amino acids long. CDR3 bases: TGTGTCACCAGCTCGGGAGCCGGGAGTGGGGTGAATCCCCAGCATTTT. It codes for CVTSSGAGSGVNPQHF.

In this sample, this clonotype turned up many times. J is TRBJ1-4 and V is TRBV7-9; D possibly corresponds to TRBD1 (6 bases). The CDR3 consists of 15 residues. In germline, CDR1 is SEHNR, CDR2 FQNEAQ (reference sequence). The V end was cut by 4 bases, the J end by 8 bases, with 17 bases between. The CDR3 nucleotides read TGTGCCAGCAGCTCAAACAGGGAGGTGAAGGAAAAACTGTTTTTT. Translating it yields CASSSNREVKEKLFF.

This clonotype was found many times. The rearrangement uses TRBV12-3 or TRBV12-4 and TRBJ2-7, with TRBD1 identical over 9 bases. This CDR3 spans 16 amino acids. V shed 5 bases, J shed 4 bases, and the junction held 12 bases outside the gene matches. CDR3 loop: CASSPNPGQGGYEQYF. The CDR3 coding sequence is TGTGCCAGCAGTCCAAACCCGGGACAGGGTGGGTACGAGCAGTACTTC.

At least ten counts were recorded for this clonotype. CDR3 protein: CATSRDGGQGYEQYF. CDR3 DNA sequence: TGTGCCACCAGCAGAGATGGGGGACAGGGCTACGAGCAGTACTTC. This sequence joins TRBV15 and TRBJ2-7, with 9 positions matching TRBD1. After removal of 0 bases from V and 3 bases from J, the junction contained 3 bases not matched to a gene. The CDR3 totals 15 residues. The germline gives CDR1 LNHNV, CDR2 YYDKDF (reference sequence).

This clonotype was observed many times. This sequence joins TRBV6-6 and TRBJ1-2, with a weak D call TRBD1 (5 bases). Between the trimmed V and J ends, which lost 6 bases and 4 bases, there was a span of 12 bases. The CDR3 loop spans 13 amino acids. Germline assignment: CDR1 MNHNY and CDR2 SVGAGI (reference sequence). CDR3 loop: CASSPDSIYGYTF. The CDR3 region has the DNA TGTGCCAGCAGCCCCGACAGTATCTATGGCTACACCTTC.

This clonotype was found a few times. The rearrangement uses TRBV27 and TRBJ2-1, with D unresolved. Germline values: CDR1 MNHEY, CDR2 SMNVEV (reference sequence). V lost 8 bases to trimming and J lost 3 bases, with 5 bases between them. The CDR3 contains 11 residues. The CDR3 is CASARYNEQFF. CDR3 nucleotide sequence: TGTGCCAGCGCACGCTACAATGAGCAGTTCTTC.

This clonotype was detected many times. Being one base from a much bigger clone, this may be a read error. The chain carries TRBV5-6 and TRBJ2-3; either TRBD1 or TRBD2 may fit D (6 bases each). There are 15 residues in the CDR3. Germline V lookup: CDR1 SGHDT, CDR2 YYEEEE. V lost 4 bases to trimming and J lost 4 bases, with 16 bases between them. This CDR3 is CASSIWGAPPDTQYF. DNA of the CDR3: TGTGCCAGCAGCATATGGGGGGCGCCGCCAGATACGCAGTATTTT.

This clonotype showed up many times. This chain joins TRBV10-3 and TRBJ1-5, with TRBD1 identical over 8 bases. Germline V gene lookup returns CDR1 ENHRY and CDR2 SYGVKD. The CDR3 extends over 15 amino acids. After removal of 5 bases from V and 6 bases from J, the junction contained 9 bases not matched to a gene. The CDR3 DNA reads TGTGCCATCAGTACCGGGACAGGCGGAATTCAGCCCCAGCATTTT. Amino acids: CAISTGTGGIQPQHF.

V gene TRBV11-2 combines with J gene TRBJ2-1; 10 bases are shared with TRBD2. CDR1 is SGHAT, CDR2 FQNNGV, per germline. The CDR3 has 14 amino acids. The junction had 5 bases not matched to a gene; V was cut back by 5 bases and J by 7 bases. The CDR3 region has the DNA TGTGCCAGCAGCGTCACTAGCGGGATGAATGAGCAGTTCTTC. Protein: CASSVTSGMNEQFF.

As for this clonotype: The CDR3 carries no conserved terminal phenylalanine or tryptophan, so it likely arises from a read error. The DNA is left out, because the CDR3 cannot be placed on it with certainty; the CDR3 is given as TCRdb lists it. This chain links TRBV10-3 with TRBJ2-3; TRBD1 is taken as the D call from the table, unchecked against the DNA. CDR1 ENHRY and CDR2 SYGVKD come from the germline V gene. Including both end residues, the CDR3 is 10 amino acids long. The CDR3 is CAITERGGNY.

For this clonotype: A much more abundant neighbour one base away suggests this may be a read error. The CDR3 is CASSTGGVQNTQYF. The CDR3 coding sequence is TGTGCCAGCAGTACAGGGGGCGTTCAGAATACGCAGTATTTT. The chain couples TRBV6-5 to TRBJ2-3, with 9 bases identical to TRBD1. The V gene end was trimmed by 5 bases and the J gene end by 7 bases; junction bases not matched to a gene: 7. CDR1 and CDR2 from the germline V gene are MNHEY and SVGAGI. The length of the CDR3 is 14 residues.

Here the CDR3 reads CASSSGPGPSGNTIYF. In DNA form, the CDR3 reads TGTGCCAGCAGCTCCGGGCCAGGACCCTCTGGAAACACCATATATTTT. The chain links TRBV7-3 to TRBJ1-3, with D uncertain. The CDR3 extends over 16 amino acids. Germline assignment: CDR1 SGHTA and CDR2 FQGTGA. Trimming cost V 4 bases and J 0 bases, with 13 bases left between them.

This clonotype was recorded many times. V gene TRBV29-1 combines with J gene TRBJ1-2; TRBD1 aligns across 9 bases. Losses at the gene ends were 6 bases for V and 0 bases for J; bases not matched to a gene: 2. CDR3 length: 13 amino acids. Germline-derived CDR1 and CDR2 are SQVTM and ANQGSEA. The CDR3 sequence is CSVGQGTNYGYTF. Here the CDR3 DNA reads TGCAGCGTAGGACAGGGGACTAACTATGGCTACACCTTC.

This clonotype was recorded a few times. CDR3 sequence: CASSGRTAFNSPLHF. CDR3 coding DNA: TGTGCCAGCAGTGGGAGGACAGCCTTTAATTCACCCCTCCACTTT. The chain joins TRBV27 to TRBJ1-6; a possible D gene is TRBD1 (6 bases). Per the germline V gene, CDR1 is MNHEY and CDR2 is SMNVEV (reference sequence). Trimming stripped 5 bases from V and 6 bases from J, with 14 bases between. The length of the CDR3 is 15 residues.